The sequence of this TCR beta chain was determined in a study of blood T cell repertoires in COVID-19. The data were produced by immunoSEQ multiplex PCR, yet TCRdb's version contains in-frame clones alone and is incomplete. The sample carries roughly 250,000 clones, roughly 89% recorded once. Grouping used clinical history reported by participants in a survey and questionnaire. The CDR3 totals 14 residues. With V trimmed by 3 bases and J by 4 bases, 4 bases remained unmatched. CDR1 KGHSH and CDR2 LQKENI come from the germline V gene. The TCR comes from a middle-aged man who had recovered from COVID-19. The chain is built from TRBV18 and TRBJ2-5; TRBD1 agrees at 8 bases. What was sequenced was PBMCs or T cells enriched from blood (not recorded which). CDR3 nucleotides: TGTGCCAGCTCACCCGGACAGGGAGGAGAGACCCAGTACTTC. Encoded protein: CASSPGQGGETQYF.